The 8 T cell receptor beta chains below were found in one sample sequenced in a study of beta chain features in type 1 diabetes. Findings of the study overall: Across all four CD4+ subsets, people with type 1 diabetes showed modestly shorter TCRB CDR3s.

What was sequenced were expressed TCRB transcripts, since all of the isolated RNA had been reverse transcribed. Some clones are missing from TCRdb's copy, which holds only in-frame ones; the method was immunoSEQ multiplex PCR. The profile shows tens of thousands of clones, 45% to 50% of them singletons. These receptors lack a known antigen. The sample comprised central memory CD4+ T cells from blood. Receptors originate from a man aged 25-40 years with type 1 diabetes.

The chain is built from TRBV5-1 and TRBJ2-1, with 10 positions matching TRBD1. CDR3 length: 20 amino acids. The J segment lost 2 bases and the V segment lost 0 bases, leaving 14 bases of the junction unmatched. Germline V gene lookup returns CDR1 SGHRS and CDR2 YFSETQ. DNA for the CDR3: TGCGCCAGCAGCTTGGAAGGGACAGGGGCCCTCACGGGCACCTACAATGAGCAGTTCTTC. Translating gives CASSLEGTGALTGTYNEQFF.

V and J are TRBV2 and TRBJ1-1; 7 bases line up with TRBD1. J lost 13 bases, V lost 5 bases, and 7 bases had no gene match. CDR1 is SNHLY, CDR2 FYNNEI, per germline. The CDR3 covers 11 residues. CDR3 protein: CASSTQGQGFF. The CDR3 coding sequence is TGTGCCAGCAGTACACAGGGGCAGGGTTTCTTT.

This clone has more than one count but fewer than ten. V usage is TRBV30 and J usage is TRBJ2-1; the D gene is possibly TRBD2 (6 bases). The germline V gene encodes CDR1 GTSNPN and CDR2 SVGIG (reference sequence). Trimming took off 7 bases at V and 5 bases at J, with 15 bases between the two ends. This CDR3 contains 13 residues. This CDR3 is CASPGLGHNEQFF. Here the CDR3 DNA reads TGTGCCTCGCCGGGACTGGGCCACAATGAGCAGTTCTTC. The full variable domain, its missing parts supplied by reference TRBV30 and TRBJ2-1, is SQTIHQWPATLVQPVGSPLSLECTVEGTSNPNLYWYRQAAGRGLQLLFYSVGIGQISSEVPQNLSASRPQDRQFILSSKKLLLSDSGFYLCASPGLGHNEQFFGPGTRLTVL.

This clone was recorded a few times. CDR3 in amino acids: CASSQDRPSTEAFF. CDR3 in DNA: TGCGCCAGCAGCCAGGACAGGCCTTCCACTGAAGCTTTCTTT. The chain recombines TRBV5-1 with TRBJ1-1, with 7 bases identical to TRBD1. The length of the CDR3 is 14 residues. CDR1 is SGHRS, CDR2 YFSETQ, per germline. The junction had 7 bases not matched to a gene; V was cut back by 4 bases and J by 4 bases.

The count of this clone is one. CDR3: CASSQETGNEQFF. CDR3 nucleotides: TGTGCCAGCAGCCAAGAGACAGGAAATGAGCAGTTCTTC. J is TRBJ2-1 and V is TRBV7-9; possibly TRBD1 for D (6 bases). Germline V gives CDR1 SEHNR, CDR2 FQNEAQ (reference sequence). CDR3 length: 13 residues. The germline V and J ends were trimmed by 5 bases and 7 bases, with 12 bases remaining between them.

This clone was seen a single time. This chain links TRBV18 with TRBJ2-6; possibly TRBD1 for D (6 bases). Germline lookup yields CDR1 KGHSH and CDR2 LQKENI. The CDR3 length is 15 residues. The germline V and J ends were trimmed by 6 bases and 4 bases, with 13 bases remaining between them. CDR3: CASSPGAGGANVLTF. DNA of the CDR3: TGTGCCAGCTCCCCAGGGGCAGGAGGGGCCAACGTCCTGACTTTC.

Of note for this clone: An end of the junction does not agree with germline; a read error may underlie this. This sequence joins TRBV6-1 and TRBJ2-7; the match to TRBD1 covers 11 bases. In germline, CDR1 is MNHNS, CDR2 SASEGT. This CDR3 comprises 13 residues. The CDR3 spells CASSPDGTGGIDF. The CDR3 bases are TGTGCCAGCTCCCCGGACGGGACAGGGGGGATTGACTTC.

The V gene is TRBV4-1, the J gene TRBJ2-6, with TRBD1 identical over 7 bases. The CDR3 totals 17 residues. Germline CDR1 reads MGHRA; CDR2 reads YSYEKL. The V and J ends lost 5 bases and 0 bases, in that order; junction bases with no gene match: 7. The CDR3 sequence is CASSGRQGSSGANVLTF. In nucleotides, the CDR3 is TGCGCCAGCAGCGGCCGACAGGGATCCTCTGGGGCCAACGTCCTGACTTTC.